This T cell receptor beta chain came from a study of blood T cells in healthy people across ages (dated by TCRdb to about 2015). With regard to the full study: In model experiments, template switching captured roughly one uniquely barcoded TCR beta cDNA molecule for every two T cells. To track age-related changes in TCR beta repertoire diversity, the study relied on deep sequencing normalized with unique cDNA molecular identifiers. Using the same blood draw, the study looked at two additional independent replicas of 1 million unique cDNA reads for two donors, one aged 18 to 30 and the other aged 80 or older. Four age groups were formed from the donors: young (average approximately 15 years), middle-aged (less than 40), aged (about 62) and long-lived (more than 75).

Library creation used 5' RACE. TCRdb shows the sequencer as Illumina HiSeq 2500. A second PCR of roughly 7 to 11 cycles was run with a J-beta primer mix and a sample-barcoded 5' primer. Each TCR beta cDNA molecule received a unique molecular identifier from a template-switch 5' adaptor carrying 12 random nucleotides. Each sample yielded at least 2.5 million CDR3-containing paired-end reads. All of the RNA was converted into first-strand cDNA using the Mint cDNA synthesis kit, with a TRBC-specific oligonucleotide serving as the primer. Following uracil-DNA glycosylase treatment, all cDNA underwent a first 18-cycle PCR with the universal primers M1SS and BC2_uni_R. Per the source publication's procedure: For normalization, 1 million high-quality reads were randomly selected from each sample, with every read carrying a distinct molecular identifier. Instead of being binned into consensus sequences, reads with shared molecular identifiers were discarded. MiTCR, with a Q25 quality threshold and the strictest error-elimination algorithm, was used for CDR3 identification, clonotype clustering and error correction. A nonparametric unseen species model with Euler transformation was used to estimate lower-bound total TCR beta diversity. The public reads were quality trimmed at Q25 with fastp and then assembled into clones with MiXCR by TCRdb, keeping productive beta chains. Rows with one shared CDR3 protein collapse into an entry with the most common genes and DNA. TCRdb's processing, not the authors', yielded these V and J calls. The sample includes roughly 800,000 distinct CDR3 sequences, with more than 25% observed a single time. The ten largest clones capture 3% of the sample.

This clonotype has only one observation. Its antigen is still unknown. Per-base quality was not reported, and no clone a single base away is much larger than it. The paper as a whole reports these results and caveats: Estimates of total diversity based on one million sequenced T cells were regarded as lower bounds and as underestimates. Conclusive comparison of naive and antigen-experienced compartments was prevented by the profiling of bulk unsorted PBMCs. Compared with the aged group, the long-lived group had more naive CD4+ T cells, fewer expanded clones and increased TCR diversity, a pattern suggesting age selection. Because the CMV infection status of the donors was unknown, age-related changes in expanded clonotypes may potentially have been confounded. Observed TCR beta diversity correlated strongly with the percentage of naive T cells measured by flow cytometry. As age increased, observed TCR beta diversity per million T cells dropped in a roughly linear way, and a significant reduction was already evident by age around 41.

CDR1 and CDR2 are drawn from the germline V gene (reference sequence): LNHNV, YYDKDF. Its CDR3 holds 17 amino acids, cysteine through phenylalanine. Just CDR3 DNA is preserved here, 51 bases in frame from base 1. V was cut back by 2 bases and J by 0 bases, leaving a gap of 14 bases between them. The donors were under 40 Caucasian individuals from Russia, aged roughly 6 to 100 years, who were systemically healthy. Ten milliliters of peripheral blood were drawn from each donor into EDTA-treated Vacutainer tubes. Ficoll-Paque density-gradient centrifugation was used to isolate PBMCs, with at least 6 million obtained per sample. Total RNA, at least 5 micrograms per sample, was extracted from PBMCs with Trizol reagent. For every donor, an aliquot of PBMCs went through flow cytometry to measure the percentages of naive CD45RAhigh/CD27high T cells. These same data were also listed under a study on T cells of mothers and their children. As described in the second report: Nine systemically healthy Caucasian individuals served as donors, namely three mothers together with their six children. cDNA synthesis used all of the extracted RNA, with around 1.4 ug of RNA in each 15 ul reaction. In the second PCR, the M1S primer introduced both the sample barcodes and 2-4 random nucleotides. More than 8 million TCR beta CDR3 reads were obtained from each mother, and 2.5 million to 3.5 million reads were obtained from each child. In both related and unrelated pairs, thymic selection shapes the output of TCR recombination in a similar way, with inherited differences having only a minor effect. Normalized repertoire overlap in related mother-child pairs was always slightly higher than in unrelated mother-child pairs, but the difference was never significant. No persistent microchimeric T cell clones were detected, at a sensitivity of roughly 100 clones per million clonotypes. In the study, deep NGS was used to compare the TCR beta repertoires of mothers and children, and features distinguishing related mother-child pairs from unrelated individuals were sought. Mothers averaged approximately 41 +/- 4 years of age and children averaged about 12 +/- 4 years. After adapter ligation with NEBNext reagents, the libraries were sequenced on Illumina HiSeq 2000 with 100+100 nt paired-end reads. To prevent cross-contamination, the mother and child libraries were prepared a month apart and were sequenced in separate runs. For each donor, somewhere between about 450,000 and 2,000,000 distinct TCR beta clonotypes were identified. Naive TCR beta clonotypes were estimated from low-frequency clonotypes matched to each donor's FACS-determined naive share, without sorting.

This receptor was identified in a boy aged 5 to 17 in good health. The sample comprised blood. The chain joins TRBV15 to TRBJ2-1; the D assignment is uncertain and may be TRBD1 or TRBD2, with 5 bases supporting each. In nucleotide form, the sequence is TGTGCCACCAGCAGACTGGCTTGGGGGAGCTCCTACAATGAGCAGTTCTTC. It codes for CATSRLAWGSSYNEQFF.